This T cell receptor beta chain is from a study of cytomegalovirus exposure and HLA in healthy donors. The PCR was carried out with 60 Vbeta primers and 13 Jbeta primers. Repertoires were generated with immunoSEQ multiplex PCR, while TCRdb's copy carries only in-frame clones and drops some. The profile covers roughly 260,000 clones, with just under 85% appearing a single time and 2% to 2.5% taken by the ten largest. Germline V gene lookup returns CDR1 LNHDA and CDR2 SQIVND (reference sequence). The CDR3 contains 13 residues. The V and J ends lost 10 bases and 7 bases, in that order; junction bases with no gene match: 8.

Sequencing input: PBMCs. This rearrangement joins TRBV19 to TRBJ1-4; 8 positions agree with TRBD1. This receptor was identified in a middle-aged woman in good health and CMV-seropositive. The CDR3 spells CATLRGPGEKLFF. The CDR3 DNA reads TGTGCCACACTCAGGGGGCCGGGTGAAAAACTGTTTTTT.